The 10 T cell receptor beta chains below come from one sample, sequenced in a study of blood T cells in healthy people across ages (dated by TCRdb to between 2015 and 2017). Library method: 5' RACE. A second roughly 7 to 12 cycle PCR used a sample-barcoded 5' primer and a J-beta primer mix. Using fastp at Q25 and MiXCR, TCRdb reprocessed the public reads and kept productive beta chains. For every CDR3 protein sequence, its rows merge into one entry that carries the most common genes and DNA. The sample table shows around 1,800,000 distinct CDR3 sequences, and roughly 43% are seen once. The ten largest clones take up around 23% of the sample. The sample comprised blood. These receptors were obtained from a human donor in good health.

V usage is TRBV5-6 and J usage is TRBJ2-3, with D unclear. Germline V gene lookup returns CDR1 SGHDT and CDR2 YYEEEE. The germline V and J ends were trimmed by 6 bases and 1 base, with 12 bases remaining between them. The CDR3 contains 14 residues. CDR3 region: CASIPFGGTDTQYF. The CDR3 bases are TGTGCCAGCATCCCATTTGGGGGCACAGATACGCAGTATTTT.

The chain recombines TRBV11-2 with TRBJ2-5; D uncertain. Germline values: CDR1 SGHAT, CDR2 FQNNGV. Trimming cost V 0 bases and J 5 bases, with 10 bases left between them. This CDR3 has 14 amino acids. The CDR3 is CASSLDSWGETQYF. CDR3 sequence (DNA): TGTGCCAGCAGCTTAGATTCGTGGGGTGAGACCCAGTACTTC. Filled out from reference TRBV11-2 and TRBJ2-5, the complete variable domain reads EAGVAQSPRYKIIEKRQSVAFWCNPISGHATLYWYQQILGQGPKLLIQFQNNGVVDDSQLPKDRFSAERLKGVDSTLKIQPAKLEDSAVYLCASSLDSWGETQYFGPGTRLLVL.

This clonotype was counted between two and nine times. The chain recombines TRBV7-2 with TRBJ1-2; D unresolved. Germline CDR1 reads SGHTA; CDR2 reads FQGNSA. There are 12 residues in the CDR3. Trimming shortened V by 8 bases and J by 3 bases, and 10 bases separated the two germline ends. The CDR3 DNA reads as TGTGCCAGCGTCCGGGTTGACTATGGCTACACCTTC. Translating gives CASVRVDYGYTF.

There are many counts of this clonotype. V and J are TRBV7-2 and TRBJ2-7, with D perhaps TRBD2 (5 bases). The CDR3 totals 13 residues. The V gene's germline CDR1 is SGHTA and CDR2 FQGNSA. The germline V and J ends were trimmed by 5 bases and 6 bases, with 14 bases remaining between them. For the CDR3, the DNA is TGTGCCAGCAGCCCGGGGAGCAGGAGCGAGCAGTACTTC. It translates to CASSPGSRSEQYF.

V and J are TRBV28 and TRBJ2-7; maybe TRBD1 (5 bases). V gave up 6 bases and J gave up 0 bases, with 12 bases separating them. The CDR3 spans 14 residues. Per the germline V gene, CDR1 is MDHEN and CDR2 is SYDVKM. The DNA of the CDR3 is TGTGCCAGCAGCGAAAGGGGTCACTCCTACGAGCAGTACTTC. The encoded protein is CASSERGHSYEQYF.

J is TRBJ1-1 and V is TRBV29-1; perhaps TRBD1 as D (6 bases). Germline assignment: CDR1 SQVTM and CDR2 ANQGSEA. V shed 7 bases and J shed 1 base, with 19 bases lying between them. The CDR3 loop spans 15 amino acids. CDR3 sequence: CSAASVGGANTEAFF. CDR3 in DNA: TGCAGCGCCGCTTCTGTGGGGGGCGCGAACACTGAAGCTTTCTTT.

This clonotype appeared a few times. This rearrangement joins TRBV4-3 to TRBJ2-7; D is unresolved. Germline CDR1 LGHNA, CDR2 YSLEER. The CDR3 length is 17 residues. Between the trimmed V and J ends, which lost 0 bases and 1 base, there was a span of 16 bases. The CDR3 bases are TGCGCCAGCAGCCAAGAAGGGTTGCTAGATGGGTCCTACGAGCAGTACTTC. Its protein is CASSQEGLLDGSYEQYF.

V usage is TRBV20-1 and J usage is TRBJ2-5, with TRBD2 matching over 9 bases. This CDR3 is built from 17 residues. Germline CDR1 is DFQATT and CDR2 is SNEGSKA (reference sequence). Losses at the gene ends were 5 bases for V and 0 bases for J; bases not matched to a gene: 13. In DNA form, the CDR3 reads TGCAGTGCTCACGACGGGACTAGCAACGAGTACCAAGAGACCCAGTACTTC. Encoded protein: CSAHDGTSNEYQETQYF.

V is TRBV12-3 or TRBV12-4 and J is TRBJ2-3; maybe TRBD1 (5 bases). Trimming shortened V by 5 bases and J by 7 bases, and 10 bases separated the two germline ends. There are 12 residues in the CDR3. The CDR3 spells CASSPPGNTQYF. CDR3 DNA sequence: TGTGCCAGCAGTCCCCCAGGGAATACGCAGTATTTT.

The chain is built from TRBV7-2 and TRBJ1-1; a weak D match, TRBD1 (6 bases). The CDR3 spans 17 residues. Trimming removed 5 bases from V and 5 bases from J, with 24 bases in between. CDR1 and CDR2 (germline): SGHTA, FQGNSA. CDR3 DNA sequence: TGTGCCAGCAGCCCCGGGGCAACAGGGTTCCCTCGGACTGAAGCTTTCTTT. This encodes CASSPGATGFPRTEAFF.